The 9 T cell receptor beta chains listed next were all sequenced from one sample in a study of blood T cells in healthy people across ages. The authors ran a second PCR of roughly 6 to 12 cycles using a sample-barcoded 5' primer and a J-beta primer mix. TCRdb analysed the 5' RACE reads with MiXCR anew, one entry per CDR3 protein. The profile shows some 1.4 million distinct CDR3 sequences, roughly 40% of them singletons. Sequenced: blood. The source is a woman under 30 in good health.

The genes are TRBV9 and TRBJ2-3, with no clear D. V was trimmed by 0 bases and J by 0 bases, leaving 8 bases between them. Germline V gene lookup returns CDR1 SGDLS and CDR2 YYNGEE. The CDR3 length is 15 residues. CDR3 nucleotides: TGTGCCAGCAGCGTAGAATTTCCTAGCACAGATACGCAGTATTTT. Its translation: CASSVEFPSTDTQYF.

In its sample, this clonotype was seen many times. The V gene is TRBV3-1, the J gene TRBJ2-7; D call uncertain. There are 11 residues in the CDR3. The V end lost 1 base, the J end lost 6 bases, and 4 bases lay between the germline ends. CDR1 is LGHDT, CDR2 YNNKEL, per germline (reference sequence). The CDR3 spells CASSQGSEQYF. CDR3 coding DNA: TGTGCCAGCAGCCAAGGGAGCGAGCAGTACTTC.

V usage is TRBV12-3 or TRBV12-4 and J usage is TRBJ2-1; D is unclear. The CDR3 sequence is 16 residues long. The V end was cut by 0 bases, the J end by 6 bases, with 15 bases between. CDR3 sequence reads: CASSLAGLQVLNEQFF. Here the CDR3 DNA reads TGTGCCAGCAGTTTAGCGGGGTTACAAGTTCTCAATGAGCAGTTCTTC.

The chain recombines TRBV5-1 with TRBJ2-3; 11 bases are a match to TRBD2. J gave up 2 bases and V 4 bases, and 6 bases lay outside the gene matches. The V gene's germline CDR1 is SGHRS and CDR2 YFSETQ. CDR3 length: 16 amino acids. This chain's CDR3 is CASSTGTSGHTDTQYF. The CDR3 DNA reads TGCGCCAGCAGCACCGGGACTAGCGGCCACACAGATACGCAGTATTTT.

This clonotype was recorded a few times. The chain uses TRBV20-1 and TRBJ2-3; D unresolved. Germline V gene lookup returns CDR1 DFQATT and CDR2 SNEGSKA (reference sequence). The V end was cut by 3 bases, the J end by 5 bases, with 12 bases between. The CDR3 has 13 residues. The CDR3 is CSARARSGDTQYF. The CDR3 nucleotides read TGCAGTGCTAGGGCCCGTTCAGGAGATACGCAGTATTTT.

The CDR3 here is CASSGESRVDGYTF. DNA of the CDR3: TGTGCCAGCAGTGGTGAAAGCAGGGTGGATGGCTACACCTTC. The chain recombines TRBV2 with TRBJ1-2; tentative D call: TRBD1 (5 bases). This CDR3 has 14 residues. CDR1 SNHLY and CDR2 FYNNEI come from the germline V gene. V was clipped by 4 bases and J by 6 bases, with 15 bases between them. The variable domain in full, with the rest retrieved from reference TRBV2 and TRBJ1-2, is EPEVTQTPSHQVTQMGQEVILRCVPISNHLYFYWYRQILGQKVEFLVSFYNNEISEKSEIFDDQFSVERPDGSNFTLKIRSTKLEDSAMYFCASSGESRVDGYTFGSGTRLTVV.

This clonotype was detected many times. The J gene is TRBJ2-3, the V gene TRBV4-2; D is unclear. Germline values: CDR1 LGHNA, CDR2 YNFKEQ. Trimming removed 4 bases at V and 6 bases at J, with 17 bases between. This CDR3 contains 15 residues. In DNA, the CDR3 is TGTGCCAGCAGCCCTACGGGTGGGTCCTCGGATACGCAGTATTTT. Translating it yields CASSPTGGSSDTQYF.

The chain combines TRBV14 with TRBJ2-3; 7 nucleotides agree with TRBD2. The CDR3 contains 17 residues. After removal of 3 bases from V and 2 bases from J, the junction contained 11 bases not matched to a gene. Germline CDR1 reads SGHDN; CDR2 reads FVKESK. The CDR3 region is CASSHAGRDYPTDTQYF. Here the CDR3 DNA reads TGTGCCAGCAGCCACGCCGGTCGGGACTACCCCACAGATACGCAGTATTTT.

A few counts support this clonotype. The CDR3 DNA sequence: TGTGCCAGCAGTGATCAGGAGGGAGGCTGGGGGCTGATTCAGCCCCAGCATTTT. Encoded protein: CASSDQEGGWGLIQPQHF. J is TRBJ1-5 and V is TRBV6-1; D possibly corresponds to TRBD1 (6 bases). CDR3 size: 18 residues. V was trimmed by 3 bases and J by 6 bases, leaving 24 bases between them. The germline CDR1 and CDR2 sequences are MNHNS and SASEGT.